The rows below give T cell receptor beta chains drawn from one sample of a study of OX40 agonist ivuxolimab in advanced cancers. Measured with immunoSEQ multiplex PCR; TCRdb has only the in-frame clones, and not every one. The profile shows 50,000 to 65,000 clones, roughly 80% of them singletons. The sample was CD4+ or CD8+ T cells sorted from blood, taken in a trial of the OX40 agonist ivuxolimab. These receptors originate from an adult with an advanced solid tumor such as melanoma, head and neck, liver or kidney cancer. The CDR3 runs from the conserved cysteine through the conserved F or W. The D gene is left open where the match is weak. The size of a clone is reported for some rows only, either as once, few or many, or as a class for expanded clones.

d_gene	v_gene	abundance	j_gene	CDR3aa	CDR3nt
TRBD1	TRBV30	-	TRBJ1-1	CAWSVLDRGIDTEAFF	TGTGCCTGGAGTGTACTCGACAGGGGGATAGACACTGAAGCTTTCTTT
-	TRBV7-8	-	TRBJ1-5	CASSLVGRLYSNQPQHF	TGTGCCAGCAGCTTAGTCGGGAGGCTCTATAGCAATCAGCCCCAGCATTTT
-	TRBV6-4	-	TRBJ1-2	CASRLGVTSYGYTF	TGTGCCAGCAGATTAGGGGTGACGAGCTATGGCTACACCTTC
-	TRBV14	-	TRBJ2-3	CASAASMLDSDTQYF	TGTGCCAGCGCAGCCTCGATGTTGGACTCAGATACGCAGTATTTT
TRBD1	TRBV6-1	-	TRBJ2-7	CASRPGQVYEQYF	TGTGCCAGCCGACCGGGACAGGTTTACGAGCAGTACTTC
-	TRBV27	-	TRBJ2-5	CASSLSISIANQETQYF	TGTGCCAGCAGTTTATCGATCTCAATAGCGAACCAAGAGACCCAGTACTTC
-	TRBV21-1	-	TRBJ2-7	CASVHLRGRSYEQYF	TGTGCCAGCGTGCATCTAAGGGGCAGAAGCTACGAGCAGTACTTC
TRBD1	TRBV19	-	TRBJ1-3	CASSLQRQGRSSGNTIYF	TGTGCCAGTAGCCTGCAGCGACAGGGCCGGAGCTCTGGAAACACCATATATTTT
-	TRBV6-1	-	TRBJ1-4	CASSPYPNEKLFF	TGTGCCAGCAGTCCATATCCTAATGAAAAACTGTTTTTT
TRBD1	TRBV9	-	TRBJ2-7	CASSDSPGQAFYEQYF	TGTGCCAGCAGCGACAGTCCGGGACAGGCCTTTTACGAGCAGTACTTC
-	TRBV11-3	-	TRBJ2-1	CASRTPPGNEQFF	TGTGCCAGCAGGACTCCTCCGGGCAATGAGCAGTTCTTC
-	TRBV27	-	TRBJ2-7	CARRGYACEQYF	-
-	TRBV6-1	-	TRBJ1-5	CASSEQGFEPQHF	TGTGCCAGCAGTGAACAGGGGTTTGAGCCCCAGCATTTT
TRBD1	TRBV7-2	-	TRBJ1-1	CASSLAILKGQGTEAFF	TGTGCCAGCAGCTTAGCAATTTTAAAAGGACAGGGCACTGAAGCTTTCTTT
-	TRBV4-1	-	TRBJ2-2	CASSQGILRQALTGELFF	TGCGCCAGCAGCCAAGGAATTTTGAGACAGGCCTTAACCGGGGAGCTGTTTTTT
-	TRBV19	-	TRBJ1-2	CASTAQEGRNYDGYTF	TGTGCCAGTACCGCGCAGGAGGGACGGAATTACGATGGCTACACCTTC
TRBD2	TRBV27	-	TRBJ2-1	CASSSRLAGNNEQFF	TGTGCCAGCAGTTCAAGACTAGCGGGAAACAATGAGCAGTTCTTC
-	TRBV2	-	TRBJ2-2	CASSWDRNTGELFF	TGTGCCAGCAGCTGGGACCGGAACACCGGGGAGCTGTTTTTT
-	TRBV9	-	TRBJ1-6	CASSVEWRGSPLHF	TGTGCCAGCAGCGTAGAATGGAGGGGTTCGCCCCTCCACTTT
TRBD2	TRBV18	-	TRBJ2-1	CASSPLAGGGTAYNEQFF	TGTGCCAGCTCACCACTAGCGGGAGGAGGGACGGCCTACAATGAGCAGTTCTTC
-	TRBV18	-	TRBJ1-1	CASSPTHGTGDTEAFF	TGTGCCAGCTCCCCCACCCATGGAACTGGGGACACTGAAGCTTTCTTT
-	TRBV6-5	-	TRBJ2-5	CASSYPAQGTQYF	TGTGCCAGCAGTTACCCAGCCCAAGGGACCCAGTACTTC
TRBD2	TRBV4-3	-	TRBJ2-1	CASSHGRELNEQFF	TGCGCCAGCAGCCACGGGCGGGAGCTAAATGAGCAGTTCTTC
-	TRBV19	once	TRBJ1-2	CASTRAGYKGYTF	TGTGCCAGTACCCGCGCAGGCTACAAAGGCTACACCTTC
-	TRBV5-1	-	TRBJ2-7	CASSPDSYEQYF	TGCGCCAGCAGCCCGGACAGCTACGAGCAGTACTTC
-	TRBV6-5	once	TRBJ1-2	CASRTRTDYGYTF	TGTGCCAGCAGGACAAGGACTGACTATGGCTACACCTTC
-	TRBV30	-	TRBJ2-1	CAWRGRWARGNEQFF	TGTGCCTGGAGGGGCCGGTGGGCCAGGGGCAATGAGCAGTTCTTC
-	TRBV19	-	TRBJ2-3	CASSPRPISTDTQYF	TGTGCCAGTAGTCCGCGACCGATATCCACAGATACGCAGTATTTT
-	TRBV11-1	-	TRBJ2-3	CASSTRGATDTQYF	TGTGCCAGCAGCACTCGGGGGGCCACAGATACGCAGTATTTT
TRBD2	TRBV18	-	TRBJ2-7	CASSPGGSAAYEQYF	TGTGCCAGCTCACCGGGGGGGTCCGCGGCTTACGAGCAGTACTTC
-	TRBV6-1	-	TRBJ1-5	CASRDTSGQPQHF	TGTGCCAGCAGAGACACGTCGGGTCAGCCCCAGCATTTT
-	TRBV7-2	-	TRBJ1-2	CASSLASNRIYGYTF	TGTGCCAGCAGCTTAGCATCAAACAGGATCTATGGCTACACCTTC
-	TRBV10-1	-	TRBJ1-2	CASSRSGLPSGGYTF	TGCGCCAGCAGTAGATCGGGACTGCCCTCTGGAGGCTACACCTTC
-	TRBV29-1	-	TRBJ1-1	CSVKHGAFGAEAFF	TGCAGCGTTAAACACGGGGCCTTCGGGGCTGAAGCTTTCTTT
TRBD2	TRBV15	-	TRBJ2-1	CATSKLGTSGHNEQFF	TGTGCCACCAGCAAACTAGGGACTAGCGGGCACAATGAGCAGTTCTTC
-	TRBV27	-	TRBJ1-5	CASSFGGSNQPQHF	TGTGCCAGCAGTTTTGGGGGTAGCAATCAGCCCCAGCATTTT
-	TRBV28	-	TRBJ1-5	CASGDQGLYQPQHF	TGTGCCAGCGGAGATCAGGGCTTGTATCAGCCCCAGCATTTT
TRBD2	TRBV14	-	TRBJ2-1	CASSRGGSGRASEQFF	TGTGCCAGCAGCCGGGGCGGCAGCGGGAGGGCCTCTGAGCAGTTCTTC
-	TRBV27	-	TRBJ2-7	CASSLSASLYYEQYF	TGTGCCAGCAGTTTATCGGCCAGCTTATACTACGAGCAGTACTTC
-	TRBV5-1	-	TRBJ2-1	CASSLSSASSYNEQFF	TGCGCCAGCAGCCTATCTAGCGCGAGCTCCTACAATGAGCAGTTCTTC
-	TRBV11-3	-	TRBJ1-5	CASSLDIVGSSIQPQHF	TGTGCCAGCAGCTTAGATATCGTCGGATCTAGTATTCAGCCCCAGCATTTT
-	TRBV6-5	-	TRBJ2-1	CASRAPGGEQFF	TGTGCCAGCAGAGCCCCCGGGGGTGAGCAGTTCTTC
-	TRBV15	-	TRBJ2-2	CATSRPTHRTSDTGELFF	TGTGCCACCAGCAGACCGACCCACCGGACCTCTGACACCGGGGAGCTGTTTTTT
TRBD2	TRBV6-1	-	TRBJ2-5	CASSEASGGQETQYF	TGTGCCAGCAGTGAAGCTAGCGGGGGCCAAGAGACCCAGTACTTC
-	TRBV6-1	-	TRBJ1-5	CASSEAWGGQPQHF	TGTGCCAGCAGTGAAGCTTGGGGGGGTCAGCCCCAGCATTTT
TRBD2	TRBV9	-	TRBJ2-5	CASSVTSGSPETQYF	TGTGCCAGCAGCGTGACTAGCGGGAGTCCCGAGACCCAGTACTTC
-	TRBV2	-	TRBJ1-1	CASSEAQPGEAFF	TGTGCCAGCAGTGAAGCCCAACCGGGTGAAGCTTTCTTT
-	TRBV7-9	-	TRBJ1-3	CASSARGGARGNTIYF	TGTGCCAGCAGCGCCCGGGGGGGGGCGCGGGGAAACACCATATATTTT
-	TRBV27	-	TRBJ1-6	CASSFFRQANSPLHF	TGTGCCAGCAGTTTTTTTAGACAGGCCAATTCACCCCTCCACTTT
-	TRBV28	few	TRBJ1-3	CASSSQGTGNTIYF	TGTGCCAGCAGTTCACAAGGCACTGGAAACACCATATATTTT
-	TRBV4-1	-	TRBJ1-1	CASSQEFGAGGEAFF	TGCGCCAGCAGCCAAGAATTCGGTGCCGGGGGTGAAGCTTTCTTT
TRBD1	TRBV5-1	-	TRBJ1-4	CASRFGTGNEKLFF	TGCGCCAGCAGATTTGGGACAGGGAATGAAAAACTGTTTTTT
-	TRBV28	once	TRBJ1-3	CASRPTPGGHGSTIYF	TGTGCCAGCAGACCAACCCCGGGGGGCCATGGAAGCACCATATATTTT
TRBD1	TRBV19	-	TRBJ2-1	CASSILQGHNEQFF	TGTGCCAGTAGTATACTACAGGGGCACAATGAGCAGTTCTTC
TRBD2	TRBV30	-	TRBJ2-1	CAWRKTGLAGVMSSYNEQFF	TGTGCCTGGAGGAAGACGGGACTAGCGGGAGTGATGAGCTCCTACAATGAGCAGTTCTTC
-	TRBV11-3	-	TRBJ1-1	CASSSDSQKNTEAFF	TGTGCCAGCAGCTCCGACAGCCAGAAGAACACTGAAGCTTTCTTT
-	TRBV5-6	few	TRBJ2-1	CASSWGRDPYNEQFF	TGTGCCAGCAGCTGGGGCAGGGATCCTTATAATGAGCAGTTCTTC
TRBD1	TRBV6-5	once	TRBJ2-1	CASRVLTGENEQFF	TGTGCCAGCAGGGTGTTGACAGGGGAGAATGAGCAGTTCTTC
-	TRBV19	-	TRBJ1-4	CASSISGFGTNEKLFF	TGTGCCAGTAGTATATCGGGTTTTGGGACTAATGAAAAACTGTTTTTT